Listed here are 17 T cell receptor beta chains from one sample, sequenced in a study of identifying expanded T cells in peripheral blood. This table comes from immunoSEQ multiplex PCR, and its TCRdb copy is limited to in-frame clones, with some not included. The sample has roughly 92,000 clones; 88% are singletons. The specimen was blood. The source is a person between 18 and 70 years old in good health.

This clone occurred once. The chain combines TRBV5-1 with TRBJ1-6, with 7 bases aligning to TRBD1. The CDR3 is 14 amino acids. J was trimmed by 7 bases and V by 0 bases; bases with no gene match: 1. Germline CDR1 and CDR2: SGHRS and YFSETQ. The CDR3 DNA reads TGCGCCAGCAGCTTGGAGGACAGGAATTCACCCCTCCACTTT. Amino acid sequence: CASSLEDRNSPLHF.

The CDR3 loop is CATTPGPDTQYF. The CDR3 DNA reads as TGTGCCACGACCCCAGGCCCAGATACGCAGTATTTT. This chain connects TRBV2 to TRBJ2-3; D ambiguous. CDR3 length equals 12 residues. Germline values: CDR1 SNHLY, CDR2 FYNNEI. Trimming removed 10 bases from V and 4 bases from J, with 12 bases in between.

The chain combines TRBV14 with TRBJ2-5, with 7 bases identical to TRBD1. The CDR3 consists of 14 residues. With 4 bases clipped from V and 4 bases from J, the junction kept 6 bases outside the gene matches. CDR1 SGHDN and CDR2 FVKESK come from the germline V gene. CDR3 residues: CASSLRTGGETQYF. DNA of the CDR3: TGTGCCAGCAGCCTGCGGACAGGTGGAGAGACCCAGTACTTC.

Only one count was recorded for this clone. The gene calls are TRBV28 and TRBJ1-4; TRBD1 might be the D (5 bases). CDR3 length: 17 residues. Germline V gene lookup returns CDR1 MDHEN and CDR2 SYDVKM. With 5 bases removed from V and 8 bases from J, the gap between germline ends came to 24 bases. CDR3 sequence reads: CASSVPTHRDLREKLFF. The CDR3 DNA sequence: TGTGCCAGCAGTGTCCCCACCCACCGGGACTTGAGAGAAAAACTGTTTTTT.

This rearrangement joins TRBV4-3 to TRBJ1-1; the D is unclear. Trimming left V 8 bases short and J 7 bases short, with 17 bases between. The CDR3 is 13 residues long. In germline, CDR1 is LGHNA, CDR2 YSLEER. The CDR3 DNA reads TGCGCCAGCCGTTCTAAGGAATTAGATGAAGCTTTCTTT. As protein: CASRSKELDEAFF.

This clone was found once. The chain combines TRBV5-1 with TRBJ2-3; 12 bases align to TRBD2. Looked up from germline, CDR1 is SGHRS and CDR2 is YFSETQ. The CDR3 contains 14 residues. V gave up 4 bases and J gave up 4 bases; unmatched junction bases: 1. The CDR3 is CASSLAGGPDTQYF. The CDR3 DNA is TGCGCCAGCAGCCTAGCGGGGGGGCCAGATACGCAGTATTTT.

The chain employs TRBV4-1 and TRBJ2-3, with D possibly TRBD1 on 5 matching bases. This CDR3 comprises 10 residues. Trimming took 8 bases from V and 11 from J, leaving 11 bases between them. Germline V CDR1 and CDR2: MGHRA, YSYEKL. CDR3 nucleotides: TGCGCCAGCCTCAGACAGCAGCAGTATTTT. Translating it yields CASLRQQQYF.

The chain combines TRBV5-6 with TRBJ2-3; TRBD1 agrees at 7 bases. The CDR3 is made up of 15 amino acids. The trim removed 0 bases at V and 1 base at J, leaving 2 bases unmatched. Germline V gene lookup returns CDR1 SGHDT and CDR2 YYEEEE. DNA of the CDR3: TGTGCCAGCAGCTTGGGACAGGGAGGCACAGATACGCAGTATTTT. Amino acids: CASSLGQGGTDTQYF.

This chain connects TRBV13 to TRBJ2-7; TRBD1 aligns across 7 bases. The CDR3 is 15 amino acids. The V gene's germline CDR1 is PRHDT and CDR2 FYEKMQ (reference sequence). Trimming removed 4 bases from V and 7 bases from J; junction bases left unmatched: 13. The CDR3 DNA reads TGTGCCAGCAGCTGGGCTGACAGGGCCGTCGGGGAGCAGTACTTC. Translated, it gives CASSWADRAVGEQYF.

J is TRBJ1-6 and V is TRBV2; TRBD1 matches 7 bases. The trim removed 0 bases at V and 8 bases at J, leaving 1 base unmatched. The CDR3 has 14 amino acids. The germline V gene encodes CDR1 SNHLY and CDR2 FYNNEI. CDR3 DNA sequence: TGTGCCAGCAGTGAAGCGGGACAGTATTCACCCCTCCACTTT. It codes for CASSEAGQYSPLHF.

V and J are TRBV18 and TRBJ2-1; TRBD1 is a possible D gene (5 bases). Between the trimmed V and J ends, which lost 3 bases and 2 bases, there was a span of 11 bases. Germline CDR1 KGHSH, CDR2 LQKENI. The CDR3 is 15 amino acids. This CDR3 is CASSPVRETYNEQFF. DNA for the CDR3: TGTGCCAGCTCACCCGTCAGGGAAACCTACAATGAGCAGTTCTTC.

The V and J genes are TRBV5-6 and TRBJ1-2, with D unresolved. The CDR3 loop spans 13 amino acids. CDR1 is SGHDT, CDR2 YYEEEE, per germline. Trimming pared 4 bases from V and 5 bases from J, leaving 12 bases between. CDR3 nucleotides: TGTGCCAGCAGCCGGGAGGGCTTATATGGCTACACCTTC. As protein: CASSREGLYGYTF. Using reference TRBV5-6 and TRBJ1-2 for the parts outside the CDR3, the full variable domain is DAGVTQSPTHLIKTRGQQVTLRCSPKSGHDTVSWYQQALGQGPQFIFQYYEEEERQRGNFPDRFSGHQFPNYSSELNVNALLLGDSALYLCASSREGLYGYTFGSGTRLTVV.

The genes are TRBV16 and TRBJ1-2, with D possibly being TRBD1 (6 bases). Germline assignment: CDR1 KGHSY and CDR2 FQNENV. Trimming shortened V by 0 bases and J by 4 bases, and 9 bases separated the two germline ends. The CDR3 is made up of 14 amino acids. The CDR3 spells CASSQSGGLYGYTF. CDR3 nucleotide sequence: TGTGCCAGCAGCCAATCTGGGGGCCTCTATGGCTACACCTTC.

The DNA of the CDR3 is TGTGCCAGCAGTTACCAGACTTCTGGAAACACCATATATTTT. It codes for CASSYQTSGNTIYF. The genes are TRBV6-6 and TRBJ1-3; D is unresolved. Per germline, CDR1 MNHNY and CDR2 SVGAGI (reference sequence). The CDR3 has 14 residues. V was pared by 2 bases and J by 1 base, with 6 bases between.

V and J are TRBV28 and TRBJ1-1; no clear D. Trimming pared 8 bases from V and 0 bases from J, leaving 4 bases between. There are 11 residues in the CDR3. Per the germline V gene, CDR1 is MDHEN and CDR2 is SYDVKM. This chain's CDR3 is CASVMNTEAFF. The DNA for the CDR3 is TGTGCCAGCGTAATGAACACTGAAGCTTTCTTT. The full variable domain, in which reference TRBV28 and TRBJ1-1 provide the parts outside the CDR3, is DVKVTQSSRYLVKRTGEKVFLECVQDMDHENMFWYRQDPGLGLRLIYFSYDVKMKEKGDIPEGYSVSREKKERFSLILESASTNQTSMYLCASVMNTEAFFGQGTRLTVV.

The CDR3 sequence: CASSLASGRSRNGYTF. The CDR3 DNA reads TGCGCCAGCAGCTTGGCCTCAGGGAGAAGTAGGAATGGCTACACCTTC. The chain has TRBV5-1 and TRBJ1-2, with D possibly matching TRBD1 (5 bases). Germline CDR1 reads SGHRS; CDR2 reads YFSETQ. With 0 bases removed from V and 6 bases from J, the gap between germline ends came to 18 bases. CDR3 length: 16 residues.

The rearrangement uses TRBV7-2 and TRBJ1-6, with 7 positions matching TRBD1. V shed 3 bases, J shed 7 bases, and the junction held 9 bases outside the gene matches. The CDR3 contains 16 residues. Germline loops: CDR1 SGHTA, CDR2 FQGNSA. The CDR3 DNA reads TGTGCCAGCAGCTTCATAAACAGGGGAATGAATTCACCCCTCCACTTT. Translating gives CASSFINRGMNSPLHF.